These T cell receptor beta chains were read from a single sample in a study of blood T cell repertoires in COVID-19. Some clones are missing from TCRdb's copy, which holds only in-frame ones; the method was immunoSEQ multiplex PCR. The sample holds some 490,000 clones; roughly nine tenths are singletons and the top ten take around 7.9%. The sequenced sample was PBMCs or T cells enriched from blood (not recorded which). Receptor source: a woman aged 55-70 years who had recovered from COVID-19. CDR3s leave out the opening cysteine and the closing phenylalanine or tryptophan. Clone size is stated in some rows and not others, as once, few, many or a class when expanded.

CDR3aa | abundance | j_gene | v_gene
ASSSGQGNSGELF | - | TRBJ2-2 | TRBV7-9
ATSDLTGTGELF | - | TRBJ2-2 | TRBV24-1
ASSDQGAISTDTQY | - | TRBJ2-3 | TRBV6-1
ASSQDYGTGNTGELF | - | TRBJ2-2 | TRBV4-1
SVEDRETQY | - | TRBJ2-5 | TRBV29-1
ASSPTRGSGNTIY | - | TRBJ1-3 | TRBV18
AISEQQGALGYT | once | TRBJ1-2 | TRBV10-3
ASSLELITDTQY | - | TRBJ2-3 | TRBV7-9
ASRGQVGVTGELF | few | TRBJ2-2 | TRBV5-1
ASSLDSSSGWRY | - | TRBJ2-7 | TRBV11-2
ASSEDRTGPVEQY | - | TRBJ2-7 | TRBV2
ASSFQSPLAGENGELF | - | TRBJ2-2 | TRBV7-9
ASSVEGARQPGNTIY | - | TRBJ1-3 | TRBV9
ASSRTVNTEAF | - | TRBJ1-1 | TRBV19
ASSLGQVVVNTEAF | - | TRBJ1-1 | TRBV5-1
ASSRDINQPQH | - | TRBJ1-5 | TRBV7-9
AWSLKGLLKGPQH | - | TRBJ1-5 | TRBV30
AIQQGATGNTIY | - | TRBJ1-3 | TRBV10-3
ATRRAPQGYGYT | - | TRBJ1-2 | TRBV10-3
ASSLGRASGGPSTDTQY | - | TRBJ2-3 | TRBV5-1
ASSWDRGAKNIQY | once | TRBJ2-4 | TRBV6-5
ASSMRTGVDNYGYT | - | TRBJ1-2 | TRBV7-2
ASRVGISSYNEQF | - | TRBJ2-1 | TRBV2
ASSLGLGQGVEKLF | few | TRBJ1-4 | TRBV5-1
ASSLTASNTEAF | - | TRBJ1-1 | TRBV5-5
ASTLGQGNSPLH | once | TRBJ1-6 | TRBV5-5
ASSVGGQRNTEAF | - | TRBJ1-1 | TRBV9
ASSYRGNNSPLH | - | TRBJ1-6 | TRBV2
ASSVTGGRNSPLH | once | TRBJ1-6 | TRBV3-1/TRBV3-2
ASSSNGAVNTGELF | - | TRBJ2-2 | TRBV9
AFRGVPTFNTEAF | - | TRBJ1-1 | TRBV30
ASGLLGGRQETQY | - | TRBJ2-5 | TRBV12-5
ASDVRLAGSRSSYEQY | once | TRBJ2-7 | TRBV7-8
ASSSLRDTEAF | - | TRBJ1-1 | TRBV3-1/TRBV3-2
ASSFGLAGGETDTQY | - | TRBJ2-3 | TRBV7-9
ASSQGRGNNSPLH | - | TRBJ1-6 | TRBV4-1
ASTTGQGYSPLH | - | TRBJ1-6 | TRBV5-1
ASSESRDRSYNEQF | - | TRBJ2-1 | TRBV6-1
ASSHPVRAYGYT | - | TRBJ1-2 | TRBV23-1
ASSEPGSSTDTQY | - | TRBJ2-3 | TRBV10-1
ASSRGTGVNSPLH | - | TRBJ1-6 | TRBV7-8
ASRMGQFNQPQH | - | TRBJ1-5 | TRBV19
ASKSSQGVYNEQF | - | TRBJ2-1 | TRBV19
ASSRDNGGSPLH | once | TRBJ1-6 | TRBV5-1
ASSATRQGVGNQPQH | - | TRBJ1-5 | TRBV18
ASRGTVYGYT | - | TRBJ1-2 | TRBV6-5
ASSYSRGKTEAF | - | TRBJ1-1 | TRBV6-5
ASSPGGMNTEAF | once | TRBJ1-1 | TRBV9
ASSPSGGIYEQY | - | TRBJ2-7 | TRBV6-6
ASSQRDSYTGELF | - | TRBJ2-2 | TRBV3-1/TRBV3-2
ATSREGQGYEQY | - | TRBJ2-7 | TRBV15
ASSWQTNTGELF | - | TRBJ2-2 | TRBV6-5
ANPSGIGAF | few | TRBJ1-1 | TRBV2
ASRVMGHYEQY | - | TRBJ2-7 | TRBV2
ASRGVRTGESTYEAF | - | TRBJ1-1 | TRBV2